Below, 18 T cell receptor beta chains from the same sample are listed, as sequenced in a study of cytomegalovirus exposure and HLA in healthy donors. PCR employed 60 Vbeta and 13 Jbeta primers. Data came from immunoSEQ multiplex PCR; TCRdb stores just in-frame clones and leaves some out. The data show around 85,000 clones, over 70% seen once. Material for sequencing was PBMCs. All receptors derive from a male donor in good health and CMV-seronegative.

V gene TRBV4-2 combines with J gene TRBJ2-1; 13 bases line up with TRBD2. The germline gives CDR1 LGHNA, CDR2 YNFKEQ. The CDR3 loop spans 17 amino acids. V was pared by 5 bases and J by 4 bases, with 8 bases of the junction left unmatched. CDR3 sequence: CASSERILAGGYNEQFF. CDR3 DNA sequence: TGTGCCAGCAGCGAAAGGATACTAGCGGGGGGGTACAATGAGCAGTTCTTC.

The chain couples TRBV9 to TRBJ2-2; 7 positions agree with TRBD2. CDR3 length: 16 residues. Germline CDR1 reads SGDLS; CDR2 reads YYNGEE. Trimming took 1 base from V and 3 from J; bases not matched to a gene: 6. CDR3 DNA sequence: TGTGCCAGCAGCGTAACGAGCGGGACCTACACCGGGGAGCTGTTTTTT. Residues: CASSVTSGTYTGELFF.

V gene TRBV9 combines with J gene TRBJ1-3, with D hard to call. The length of the CDR3 is 14 residues. Trimming removed 0 bases at V and 2 bases at J, with 6 bases between. Germline lookup yields CDR1 SGDLS and CDR2 YYNGEE. This chain's CDR3 is CASSVDRAGNTIYF. In DNA form, the CDR3 reads TGTGCCAGCAGCGTAGACCGGGCTGGAAACACCATATATTTT.

In DNA form, the CDR3 reads TGTGCCAGCACTCGAATGGGGGGACCGGCGGGGAACACTGAAGCTTTCTTT. Translated: CASTRMGGPAGNTEAFF. The chain employs TRBV28 and TRBJ1-1; D possibly corresponds to TRBD1 (5 bases). CDR1 is MDHEN and CDR2 is SYDVKM in the germline V gene. With 7 bases removed from V and 1 base from J, the gap between germline ends came to 22 bases. The CDR3 is 17 residues long.

This chain uses TRBV28 with TRBJ2-3; D not certain. CDR3 length equals 12 residues. Germline CDR1 is MDHEN and CDR2 is SYDVKM. The ends were cut back, 11 bases at V and 2 bases at J, with 11 bases in the middle. The CDR3 protein is CAVSELTDTQYF. In nucleotides, the CDR3 is TGTGCCGTTTCGGAGCTCACAGATACGCAGTATTTT.

V is TRBV7-2 and J is TRBJ2-2; perhaps TRBD1 as D (7 bases). CDR1 is SGHTA, CDR2 FQGNSA, per germline. V dropped 4 bases and J dropped 2 bases, with 11 bases sitting between them. The CDR3 loop spans 15 amino acids. DNA of the CDR3: TGTGCCAGCAGCTACCAGGGGGGCAACACCGGGGAGCTGTTTTTT. As protein: CASSYQGGNTGELFF.

CDR3 bases: TGTGCCAGCAGCGTAGCAGCGGGGGCTAACACTGAAGCTTTCTTT. Residues: CASSVAAGANTEAFF. This sequence joins TRBV9 and TRBJ1-1, with D possibly TRBD1 on 6 matching bases. Per germline, CDR1 SGDLS and CDR2 YYNGEE. Deletions cut 0 bases from V and 2 bases from J, with 11 bases between. The CDR3 runs to 15 residues.

A note on this clone: The same CDR3 arises from other DNA sequences in this sample as well. The chain links TRBV6-1 to TRBJ1-3; D not certain. CDR1 MNHNS and CDR2 SASEGT come from the germline V gene. The CDR3 consists of 14 residues. Trimming took off 5 bases at V and 1 base at J, with 9 bases between the two ends. The CDR3 loop reads CASSPSGSGNTIYF. CDR3 nucleotides: TGTGCCAGCAGTCCCTCGGGTTCTGGAAACACCATATATTTT.

For this clone: The junction shows a germline mismatch at one end, possibly a read error. J is TRBJ1-3 and V is TRBV7-9; D remains ambiguous. The CDR3 has 16 residues. Germline V gives CDR1 SEHNR, CDR2 FQNEAQ (reference sequence). This CDR3 is CSSSFYRVPSGNTIYF. The CDR3 nucleotides are TGTTCCAGCAGCTTCTACAGAGTACCCTCTGGAAACACCATATATTTT.

The chain is built from TRBV6-5 and TRBJ2-7; 8 bases map to TRBD1. The germline CDR1 and CDR2 sequences are MNHEY and SVGAGI. This CDR3 spans 14 amino acids. V dropped 6 bases and J dropped 7; count of bases not matched to a gene: 11. For the CDR3, the DNA is TGTGCCAGCAGCCCCGGGACAGGAGGCCGTGAGCAGTACTTC. Its protein product is CASSPGTGGREQYF.

This clone was seen more than once but under ten times. The chain has TRBV5-1 and TRBJ2-1, with a possible D match to TRBD1 (7 bases). The V gene's germline CDR1 is SGHRS and CDR2 YFSETQ. The CDR3 has 14 residues. Trimming left V 7 bases short and J 4 bases short, with 15 bases between. CDR3 sequence: CASSMTGTYNEQFF. CDR3 DNA sequence: TGCGCCAGCTCAATGACAGGGACTTACAATGAGCAGTTCTTC.

The chain joins TRBV5-3 to TRBJ1-4, with a weak D call TRBD1 (6 bases). TRBV5-3 is identified as an open reading frame with a role that is uncertain. Between the trimmed V and J ends, which lost 5 bases and 5 bases, there was a span of 19 bases. The CDR3 is 16 residues long. The CDR3 DNA reads TGTGCCAGAAGAGAAAGAATGACAGGACAGAATGAAAAACTGTTTTTT. It specifies CARRERMTGQNEKLFF.

This clone showed up just once. CDR3 sequence reads: CASSDYPQGSGYTF. The CDR3 DNA sequence: TGTGCCAGCAGTGACTATCCACAGGGGTCGGGCTACACCTTC. V is TRBV6-5 and J is TRBJ1-2; 7 nucleotides align to TRBD1. Germline V gene sequence: CDR1 MNHEY, CDR2 SVGAGI. The V gene end was trimmed by 5 bases and the J gene end by 8 bases; junction bases not matched to a gene: 11. CDR3 length equals 14 residues.

This chain joins TRBV15 and TRBJ1-2; 7 bases align to TRBD1. Losses at the gene ends were 0 bases for V and 8 bases for J; bases not matched to a gene: 21. The CDR3 runs 19 residues. Germline V lookup: CDR1 LNHNV, CDR2 YYDKDF (reference sequence). CDR3 in amino acids: CATSRDSGQEYSGIGGYTF. The CDR3 bases are TGTGCCACCAGCAGAGATAGTGGACAGGAATATTCGGGTATAGGAGGCTACACCTTC.

The chain is built from TRBV5-1 and TRBJ2-7, with 10 bases fitting TRBD1. This CDR3 spans 14 amino acids. V gave up 0 bases and J gave up 6 bases; unmatched junction bases: 3. Germline V lookup: CDR1 SGHRS, CDR2 YFSETQ. CDR3 DNA sequence: TGCGCCAGCAGCTTGGCCGGGACAGGGGTCGAGCAGTACTTC. This gives the protein CASSLAGTGVEQYF.

This clone turned up a few times. This chain joins TRBV6-1 and TRBJ2-1, with D maybe TRBD1 (6 bases). Germline V gene lookup returns CDR1 MNHNS and CDR2 SASEGT. This CDR3 has 12 amino acids. Trimming took off 6 bases at V and 5 bases at J, with 8 bases between the two ends. The CDR3 DNA follows: TGTGCCAGCAGGAGGACAGACAATGAGCAGTTCTTC. Translating it yields CASRRTDNEQFF.

About this clone itself: The junction and the germline gene differ at one end; a read error may be behind it. This chain joins TRBV7-9 and TRBJ2-7; TRBD2 matches 15 bases. Germline V CDR1 and CDR2: SEHNR, FQNEAQ (reference sequence). The CDR3 consists of 16 residues. The CDR3, as DNA: TGTTCCAGCAGCTTAGGGACTAGCGGGAGGACCCACGAGCAGTACTTC. It encodes CSSSLGTSGRTHEQYF.

The genes are TRBV29-1 and TRBJ1-1; D ambiguous. The CDR3 has 13 residues. Trimming pared 2 bases from V and 1 base from J, leaving 8 bases between. Germline V gives CDR1 SQVTM, CDR2 ANQGSEA. CDR3: CSVEIGGNTEAFF. CDR3 in DNA: TGCAGCGTTGAAATAGGAGGGAACACTGAAGCTTTCTTT. Full variable domain (missing parts from reference TRBV29-1 and TRBJ1-1): SAVISQKPSRDICQRGTSLTIQCQVDSQVTMMFWYRQQPGQSLTLIATANQGSEATYESGFVIDKFPISRPNLTFSTLTVSNMSPEDSSIYLCSVEIGGNTEAFFGQGTRLTVV.